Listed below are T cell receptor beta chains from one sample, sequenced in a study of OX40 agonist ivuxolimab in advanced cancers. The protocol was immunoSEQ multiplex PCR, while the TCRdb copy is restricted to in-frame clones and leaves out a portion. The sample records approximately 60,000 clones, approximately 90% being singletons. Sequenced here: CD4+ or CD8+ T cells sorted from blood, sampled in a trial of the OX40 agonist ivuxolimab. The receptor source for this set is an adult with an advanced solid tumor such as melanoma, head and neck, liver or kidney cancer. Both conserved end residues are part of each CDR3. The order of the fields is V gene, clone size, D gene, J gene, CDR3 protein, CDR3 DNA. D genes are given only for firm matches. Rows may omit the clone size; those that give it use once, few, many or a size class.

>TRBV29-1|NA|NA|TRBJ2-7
CSVEFPGVLFQYF
TGCAGCGTTGAATTTCCAGGGGTCTTATTTCAGTACTTC
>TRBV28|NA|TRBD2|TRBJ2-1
CASRGTSGSSTRMPFF
TGTGCCAGCAGGGGGACTAGCGGGAGTTCTACGCGAATGCCGTTCTTC
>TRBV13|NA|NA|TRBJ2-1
CASSSDFDSYNEQFF
TGTGCCAGCAGCTCCGACTTCGACTCCTACAATGAGCAGTTCTTC
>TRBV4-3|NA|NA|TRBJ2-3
CASSQVVSDTQYF
TGCGCCAGCAGCCAAGTGGTGTCGGATACGCAGTATTTT
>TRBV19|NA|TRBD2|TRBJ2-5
CASSLGTSGPGETQYF
TGTGCCAGTAGTCTTGGGACTAGCGGCCCAGGAGAGACCCAGTACTTC
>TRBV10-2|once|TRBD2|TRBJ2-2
CASMGLAGELNTGELFF
TGCGCCAGCATGGGACTAGCGGGAGAGCTGAACACCGGGGAGCTGTTTTTT
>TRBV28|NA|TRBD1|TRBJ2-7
CASSSGTGARVQYF
TGTGCCAGCAGTTCCGGGACAGGGGCTCGTGTGCAGTACTTC
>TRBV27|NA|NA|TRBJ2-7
CASSLGVRYEQYF
TGTGCCAGCAGTTTGGGGGTCCGTTACGAGCAGTACTTC
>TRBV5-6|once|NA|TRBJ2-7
CASRNRVGGYEQYF
TGTGCCAGCAGGAACAGGGTGGGGGGCTACGAGCAGTACTTC
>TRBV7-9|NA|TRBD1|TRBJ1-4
CASSNRTGTNEKLFF
TGTGCCAGCAGCAATCGGACAGGGACTAATGAAAAACTGTTTTTT
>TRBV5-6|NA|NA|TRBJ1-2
CASSGNRDDYGYTF
TGTGCCAGCAGCGGGAACAGGGATGACTATGGCTACACCTTC
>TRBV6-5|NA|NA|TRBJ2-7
CASSLSGATYEQYF
TGTGCCAGCAGTCTTTCCGGGGCCACCTACGAGCAGTACTTC
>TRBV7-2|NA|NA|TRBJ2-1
CASSLVAGPHNEQFF
TGTGCCAGCAGCTTAGTTGCGGGACCTCACAATGAGCAGTTCTTC
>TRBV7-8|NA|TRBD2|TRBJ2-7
CASSRPGTSVYEQYF
TGTGCCAGCAGTCGACCCGGGACTAGCGTTTACGAGCAGTACTTC
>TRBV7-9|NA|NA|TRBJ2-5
CASSLPDIRETQYF
TGTGCCAGCAGCTTACCTGACATCCGAGAGACCCAGTACTTC
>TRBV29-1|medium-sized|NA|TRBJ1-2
CSVEARRGYTF
TGCAGCGTTGAAGCTCGACGTGGCTACACCTTC
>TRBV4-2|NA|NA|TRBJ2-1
CASSHDPEGAGAYNEQFF
TGTGCCAGCAGCCATGATCCCGAGGGGGCGGGAGCTTACAATGAGCAGTTCTTC
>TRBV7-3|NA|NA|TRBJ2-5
CASSLKGGEETQYF
TGTGCCAGCAGCTTAAAAGGGGGTGAAGAGACCCAGTACTTC
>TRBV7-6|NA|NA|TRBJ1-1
CASSQGGTEAFF
TGTGCCAGCAGCCAGGGTGGCACTGAAGCTTTCTTT
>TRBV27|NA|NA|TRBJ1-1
CASSLLGLNTEAFF
TGTGCCAGCAGTTTATTAGGATTGAACACTGAAGCTTTCTTT
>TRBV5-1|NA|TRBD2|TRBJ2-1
CASSWGLAGEYNEQFF
TGCGCCAGCAGCTGGGGACTAGCGGGAGAGTACAATGAGCAGTTCTTC
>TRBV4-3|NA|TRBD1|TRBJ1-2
CASSHKDRVDYGYTF
TGCGCCAGCAGCCACAAGGACAGGGTGGACTATGGCTACACCTTC
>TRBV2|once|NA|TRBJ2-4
CASSDYGFAKNIQYF
TGTGCCAGCAGTGATTATGGGTTCGCCAAAAACATTCAGTACTTC
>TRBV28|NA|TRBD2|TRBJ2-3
CASSFIAGGPGDTQYF
TGTGCCAGCAGTTTTATAGCGGGAGGGCCAGGCGATACGCAGTATTTT
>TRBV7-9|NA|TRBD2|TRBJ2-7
CASSFPGTSGTSYEQYF
TGTGCCAGCAGCTTCCCTGGGACTAGCGGGACTTCCTACGAGCAGTACTTC
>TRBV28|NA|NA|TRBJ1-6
CASSLGWSNSPLHF
TGTGCCAGCAGTTTGGGGTGGAGTAATTCACCCCTCCACTTT
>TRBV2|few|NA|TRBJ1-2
CASSDTGVNGYTF
TGTGCCAGCAGTGACACGGGGGTGAACGGCTACACCTTC
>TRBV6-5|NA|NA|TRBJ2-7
CASSYSRSGPYEQYF
TGTGCCAGCAGTTACTCACGGAGCGGGCCGTACGAGCAGTACTTC
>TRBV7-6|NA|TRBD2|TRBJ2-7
CASSQGLVGYEQYF
TGTGCCAGCAGCCAAGGACTAGTTGGGTACGAGCAGTACTTC
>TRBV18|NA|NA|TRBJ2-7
CASSPSGSGYEQYF
TGTGCCAGCTCACCCAGTGGGAGCGGCTACGAGCAGTACTTC
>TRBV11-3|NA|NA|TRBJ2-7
CASSSLQEYEQYF
TGTGCCAGCAGCTCCCTACAGGAGTACGAGCAGTACTTC
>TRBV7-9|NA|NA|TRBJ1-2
CASSLMAGVDYGYTF
TGTGCCAGCTCCCTAATGGCAGGGGTCGACTATGGCTACACCTTC
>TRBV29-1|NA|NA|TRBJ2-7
CSVTQGYEQYF
TGCAGCGTCACCCAGGGCTACGAGCAGTACTTC
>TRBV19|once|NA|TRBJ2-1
CASSIDQDYSSYNEQFF
TGTGCCAGTAGTATAGATCAGGACTATAGCTCCTACAATGAGCAGTTCTTC
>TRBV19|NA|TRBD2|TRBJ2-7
CASSPGTSGRSEQYF
TGTGCCAGTAGCCCGGGGACTAGCGGCCGGAGCGAGCAGTACTTC
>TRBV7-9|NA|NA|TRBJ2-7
CASSFAYEQYF
TGTGCCAGCAGCTTCGCCTACGAGCAGTACTTC
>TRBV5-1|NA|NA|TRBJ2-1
CASSLGRDQAYNEQFF
TGCGCCAGCAGCTTGGGCAGGGATCAGGCCTACAATGAGCAGTTCTTC
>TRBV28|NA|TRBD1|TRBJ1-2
CASSLGTGYGYTF
TGTGCCAGCAGTTTAGGGACAGGCTATGGCTACACCTTC
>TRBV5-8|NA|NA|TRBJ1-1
CASRLEAFF
TGTGCCAGCAGACTCGAAGCTTTCTTT
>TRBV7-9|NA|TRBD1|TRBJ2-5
CASSSRTGLQETQYF
TGTGCCAGCAGCTCTAGGACAGGGCTCCAAGAGACCCAGTACTTC
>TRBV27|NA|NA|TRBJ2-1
CASSLLSGSYNEQFF
TGTGCCAGCAGTTTATTGAGTGGGTCCTACAATGAGCAGTTCTTC
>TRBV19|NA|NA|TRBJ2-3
CASSIVGPRDTQYF
TGTGCCAGTAGTATAGTCGGTCCCCGGGATACGCAGTATTTT
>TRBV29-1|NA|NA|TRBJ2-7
CSVEGVNSYEQYF
TGCAGCGTTGAAGGGGTTAATTCCTACGAGCAGTACTTC
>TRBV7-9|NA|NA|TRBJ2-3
CASSLFQGPATDTQYF
TGTGCCAGCAGCTTATTCCAGGGCCCGGCGACAGATACGCAGTATTTT
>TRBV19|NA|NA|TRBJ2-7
CASSINGRYEQYF
TGTGCCAGTAGTATAAATGGCAGGTACGAGCAGTACTTC
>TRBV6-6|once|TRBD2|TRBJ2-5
CASSYSTSGKQETQYF
TGTGCCAGCAGTTATTCTACTAGCGGGAAACAAGAGACCCAGTACTTC
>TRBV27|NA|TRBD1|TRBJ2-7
CASSLYGTGGAVYEQYF
TGTGCCAGCAGTTTATACGGGACAGGGGGCGCAGTCTACGAGCAGTACTTC
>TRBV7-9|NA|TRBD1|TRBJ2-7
CASSQDRAPYEQYF
TGTGCCAGCAGCCAAGACAGGGCGCCTTACGAGCAGTACTTC
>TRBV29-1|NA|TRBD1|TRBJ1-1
CSAENRGLSTEAFF
TGCAGCGCGGAGAACAGGGGCTTGAGCACTGAAGCTTTCTTT
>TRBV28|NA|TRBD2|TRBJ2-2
CASVGAGVYTGELFF
TGTGCCAGCGTAGGGGCGGGAGTGTACACCGGGGAGCTGTTTTTT
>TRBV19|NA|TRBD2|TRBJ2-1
CASTPGLAGINEQFF
TGTGCCAGTACCCCGGGACTAGCGGGAATAAATGAGCAGTTCTTC